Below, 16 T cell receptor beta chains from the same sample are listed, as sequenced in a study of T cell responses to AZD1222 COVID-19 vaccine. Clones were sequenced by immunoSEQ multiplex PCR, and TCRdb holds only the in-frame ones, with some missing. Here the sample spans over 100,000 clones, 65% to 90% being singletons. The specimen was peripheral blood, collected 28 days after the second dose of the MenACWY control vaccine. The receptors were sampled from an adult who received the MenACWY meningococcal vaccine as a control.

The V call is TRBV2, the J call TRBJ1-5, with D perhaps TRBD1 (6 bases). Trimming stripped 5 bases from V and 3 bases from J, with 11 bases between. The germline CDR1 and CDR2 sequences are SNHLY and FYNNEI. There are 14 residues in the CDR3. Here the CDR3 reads CASSLDRNNQPQHF. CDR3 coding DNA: TGTGCCAGCAGTCTGGACAGAAACAATCAGCCCCAGCATTTT. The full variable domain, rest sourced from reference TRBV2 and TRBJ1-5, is EPEVTQTPSHQVTQMGQEVILRCVPISNHLYFYWYRQILGQKVEFLVSFYNNEISEKSEIFDDQFSVERPDGSNFTLKIRSTKLEDSAMYFCASSLDRNNQPQHFGDGTRLSIL.

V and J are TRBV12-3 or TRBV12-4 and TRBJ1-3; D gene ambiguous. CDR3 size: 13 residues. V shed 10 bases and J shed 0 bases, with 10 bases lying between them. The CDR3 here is CATAQSSGNTIYF. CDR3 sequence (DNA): TGTGCCACGGCCCAAAGCTCTGGAAACACCATATATTTT.

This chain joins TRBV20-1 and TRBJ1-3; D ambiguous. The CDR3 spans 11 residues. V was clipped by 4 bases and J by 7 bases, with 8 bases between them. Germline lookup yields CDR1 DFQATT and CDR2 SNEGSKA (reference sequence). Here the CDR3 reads CSATTWNTIYF. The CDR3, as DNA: TGCAGTGCTACCACTTGGAACACCATATATTTT.

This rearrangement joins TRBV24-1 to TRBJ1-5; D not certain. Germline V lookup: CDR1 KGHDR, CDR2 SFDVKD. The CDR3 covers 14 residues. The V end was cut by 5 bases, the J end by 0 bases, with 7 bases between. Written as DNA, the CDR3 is TGTGCCACCAGTGCTAGGTATAGCAATCAGCCCCAGCATTTT. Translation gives CATSARYSNQPQHF.

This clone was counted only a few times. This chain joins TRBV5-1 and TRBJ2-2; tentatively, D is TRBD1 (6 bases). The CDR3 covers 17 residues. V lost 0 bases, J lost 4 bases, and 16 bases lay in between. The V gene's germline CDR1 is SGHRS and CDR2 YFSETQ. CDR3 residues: CASSLGPQGRGTGELFF. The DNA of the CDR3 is TGCGCCAGCAGCTTGGGGCCCCAGGGGCGCGGCACCGGGGAGCTGTTTTTT.

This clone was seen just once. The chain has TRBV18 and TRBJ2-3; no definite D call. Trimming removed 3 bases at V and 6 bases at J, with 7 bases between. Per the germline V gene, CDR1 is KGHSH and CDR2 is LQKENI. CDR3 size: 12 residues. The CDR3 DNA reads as TGTGCCAGCTCACCGGGTATCGATACGCAGTATTTT. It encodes CASSPGIDTQYF.

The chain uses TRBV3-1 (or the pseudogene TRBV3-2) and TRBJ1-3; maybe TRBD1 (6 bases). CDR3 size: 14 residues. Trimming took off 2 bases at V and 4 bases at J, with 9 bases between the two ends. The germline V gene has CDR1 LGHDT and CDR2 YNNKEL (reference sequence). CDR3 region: CASSQPGAGNTIYF. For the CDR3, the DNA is TGTGCCAGCAGCCAACCGGGGGCAGGAAACACCATATATTTT.

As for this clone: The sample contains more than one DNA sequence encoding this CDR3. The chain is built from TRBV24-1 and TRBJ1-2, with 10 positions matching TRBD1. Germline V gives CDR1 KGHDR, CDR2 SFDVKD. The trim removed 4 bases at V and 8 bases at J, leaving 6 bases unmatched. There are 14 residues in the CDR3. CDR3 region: CATSDPGTGVGYTF. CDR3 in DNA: TGTGCCACCAGTGACCCCGGGACAGGGGTCGGCTACACCTTC.

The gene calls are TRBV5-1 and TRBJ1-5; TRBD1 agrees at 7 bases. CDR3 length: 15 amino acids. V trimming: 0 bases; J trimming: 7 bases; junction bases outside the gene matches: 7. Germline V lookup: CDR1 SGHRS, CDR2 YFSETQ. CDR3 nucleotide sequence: TGCGCCAGCAGCTTGGATACAGGGGCGGGGCAGCCCCAGCATTTT. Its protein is CASSLDTGAGQPQHF.

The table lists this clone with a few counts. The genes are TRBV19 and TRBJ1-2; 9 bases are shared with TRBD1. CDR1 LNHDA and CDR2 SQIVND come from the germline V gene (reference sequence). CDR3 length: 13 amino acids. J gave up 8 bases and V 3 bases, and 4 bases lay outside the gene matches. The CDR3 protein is CASSIGTGSGYTF. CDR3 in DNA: TGTGCCAGTAGTATCGGGACAGGGAGCGGCTACACCTTC. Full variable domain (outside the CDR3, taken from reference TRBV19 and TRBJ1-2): DGGITQSPKYLFRKEGQNVTLSCEQNLNHDAMYWYRQDPGQGLRLIYYSQIVNDFQKGDIAEGYSVSREKKESFPLTVTSAQKNPTAFYLCASSIGTGSGYTFGSGTRLTVV.

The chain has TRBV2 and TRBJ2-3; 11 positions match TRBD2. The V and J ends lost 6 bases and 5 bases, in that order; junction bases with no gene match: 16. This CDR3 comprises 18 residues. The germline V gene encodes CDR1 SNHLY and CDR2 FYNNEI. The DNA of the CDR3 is TGTGCCAGCAGCTTCGCCCCTCTAGCGGGGGGACCTCGAGATACGCAGTATTTT. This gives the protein CASSFAPLAGGPRDTQYF. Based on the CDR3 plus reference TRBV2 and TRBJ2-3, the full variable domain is EPEVTQTPSHQVTQMGQEVILRCVPISNHLYFYWYRQILGQKVEFLVSFYNNEISEKSEIFDDQFSVERPDGSNFTLKIRSTKLEDSAMYFCASSFAPLAGGPRDTQYFGPGTRLTVL.

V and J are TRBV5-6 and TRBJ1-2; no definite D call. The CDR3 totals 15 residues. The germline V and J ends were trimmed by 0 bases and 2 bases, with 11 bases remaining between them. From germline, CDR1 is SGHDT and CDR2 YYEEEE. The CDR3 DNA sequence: TGTGCCAGCAGCTTGGCCGCAGCGACAAACTATGGCTACACCTTC. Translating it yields CASSLAAATNYGYTF.

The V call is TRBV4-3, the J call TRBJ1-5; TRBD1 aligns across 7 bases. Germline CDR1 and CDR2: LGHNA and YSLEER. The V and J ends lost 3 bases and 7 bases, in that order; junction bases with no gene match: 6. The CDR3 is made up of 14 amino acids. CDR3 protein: CASSHRQGTQPQHF. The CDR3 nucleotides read TGCGCCAGCAGCCACAGACAGGGTACGCAGCCCCAGCATTTT.

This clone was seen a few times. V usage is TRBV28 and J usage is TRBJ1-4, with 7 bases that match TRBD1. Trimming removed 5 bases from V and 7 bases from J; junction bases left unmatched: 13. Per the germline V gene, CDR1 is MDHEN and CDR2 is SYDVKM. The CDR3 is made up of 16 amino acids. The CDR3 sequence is CASSLIPGQPSEKLFF. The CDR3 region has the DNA TGTGCCAGCAGTCTCATTCCGGGACAGCCCTCTGAAAAACTGTTTTTT.

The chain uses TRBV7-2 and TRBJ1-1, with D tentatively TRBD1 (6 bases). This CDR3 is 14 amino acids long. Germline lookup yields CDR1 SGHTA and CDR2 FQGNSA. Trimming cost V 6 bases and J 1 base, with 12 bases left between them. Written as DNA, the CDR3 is TGTGCCAGCAGACCTCCGGGACAGAACACTGAAGCTTTCTTT. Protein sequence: CASRPPGQNTEAFF.

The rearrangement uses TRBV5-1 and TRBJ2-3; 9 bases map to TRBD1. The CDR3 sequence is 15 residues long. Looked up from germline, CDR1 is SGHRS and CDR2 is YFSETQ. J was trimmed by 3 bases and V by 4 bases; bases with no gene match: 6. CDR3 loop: CASSLPGTGTDTQYF. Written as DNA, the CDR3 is TGCGCCAGCAGCCTCCCCGGGACAGGGACAGATACGCAGTATTTT.